This T cell receptor beta chain stems from a study of regulatory T cells in long-lasting Graves disease. Study-wide context: For under 3 months, newly diagnosed Graves' patients had been taking antithyroid drugs. Study-level findings and limits: Persistent Graves' patients had lower TCR diversity than newly diagnosed ones.

Noted time point: newly diagnosed GD, antithyroid drugs for less than 3 months. From RNA extracted from PBMCs, the TCR library was made. From an endocrinology department in Xi'an, China, came the patients. This clonotype was found many times. Its antigen is not known. Construction of TCR beta libraries relied on iRepertoire HTBI primers and on Arm-PCR targeting CDR3 regions. TCRdb reprocessed the multiplex PCR reads via MiXCR and lists one record per CDR3 protein. Here the sample spans some 500,000 distinct CDR3 sequences, 13% being singletons. Separately, the same data were catalogued under a study of T cells in Graves' hyperthyroidism and ophthalmopathy.

The TCR comes from a man between 25 and 39 years old with Graves disease. The sample here was peripheral blood mononuclear cells (PBMCs), taken at new diagnosis, from a patient treated with antithyroid drugs.

This CDR3 is CASSDRETQYF. The CDR3 bases are TGTGCCAGCAGTGACCGAGAGACCCAGTACTTC. The chain couples TRBV2 to TRBJ2-5; D ambiguous. The V gene's germline CDR1 is SNHLY and CDR2 FYNNEI. This CDR3 region has 11 residues. The V end was cut by 3 bases, the J end by 4 bases, with 3 bases between.